This is a list of T cell receptor beta chains from one sample in a study of blood T cell repertoires in COVID-19. Assay: immunoSEQ multiplex PCR; the TCRdb copy retains only in-frame clones and omits some. The data hold about 270,000 clones, with over 75% observed a single time. The specimen sequenced was PBMCs or T cells enriched from blood (not recorded which). Every receptor here comes from a man between 18 and 29 years old who had recovered from COVID-19. Each CDR3 is given with its conserved first and last residue. Each record gives: CDR3 DNA, CDR3 protein, clone size, J gene, D gene, V gene. The D gene is left open where the match is weak. Not every row has a clone size; where given, it reads once, few, many or a size class.

TGTGCCAGCAGCTTAGTCCTCGGGACAGGGGAGACCGAGCAGTACTTC,CASSLVLGTGETEQYF,-,TRBJ2-7,TRBD1,TRBV7-9
TGTGCCAGTAGTATCCAAGAGCAAGAGACCCAGTACTTC,CASSIQEQETQYF,-,TRBJ2-5,-,TRBV19
TGTGCCAGCAGCTCAAGGAGGGGAACAGGAGACACTGAAGCTTTCTTT,CASSSRRGTGDTEAFF,-,TRBJ1-1,-,TRBV11-2
TGTGCTAGTGGTTTGGGACTAGCGGGGGTAACAGAGCAGTACTTC,CASGLGLAGVTEQYF,-,TRBJ2-7,TRBD2,TRBV12-5
TGTGCCAGCAGCCACCTAGCGGGAGTAAGGACCGGGGAGCTGTTTTTT,CASSHLAGVRTGELFF,once,TRBJ2-2,TRBD2,TRBV3-1/TRBV3-2
TGTGCCAGCAGCGTACCCCGCGGCGGAAGTGGGGGGACAGATACGCAGTATTTT,CASSVPRGGSGGTDTQYF,-,TRBJ2-3,-,TRBV9
TGCAGCGCTTTCCCGGGGGACAACACCGGGGAGCTGTTTTTT,CSAFPGDNTGELFF,-,TRBJ2-2,-,TRBV29-1
TGCGCCAGCAGCCCGACTAGCGGGGGGTACAATGAGCAGTTCTTC,CASSPTSGGYNEQFF,-,TRBJ2-1,TRBD2,TRBV5-1
TGTGCCAGCAGTTTAACAGGGAGCGGCTACACCTTC,CASSLTGSGYTF,-,TRBJ1-2,-,TRBV6-5
TGTGCCATCAGTGAAAGGGGATCGAACTATGGCTACACCTTC,CAISERGSNYGYTF,-,TRBJ1-2,-,TRBV10-3
TGTGCCAGTGGAAAGCGGGAGATAGGTGAGCAGTTCTTC,CASGKREIGEQFF,-,TRBJ2-1,TRBD2,TRBV28
TGTGCCAGCAGCATGGGGCAGCTAAATTCACCCCTCCACTTT,CASSMGQLNSPLHF,-,TRBJ1-6,-,TRBV7-2
TGTGCCAGCAATGCGGGGGGGGATCAGCCCCAGCATTTT,CASNAGGDQPQHF,-,TRBJ1-5,-,TRBV2
TGCGCCAGCAGCTTGGCCGGGACAGGCGGGACAGATACGCAGTATTTT,CASSLAGTGGTDTQYF,-,TRBJ2-3,TRBD1,TRBV5-1
TGTGCCAGTAGTATGTCGACAGGGGTCTCAGGGCAGTACTTC,CASSMSTGVSGQYF,-,TRBJ2-7,TRBD1,TRBV19
TGTGCCAGCAGTGGGGCAGGTACACGCTATGGCTACACCTTC,CASSGAGTRYGYTF,once,TRBJ1-2,-,TRBV2
TGCAGTGCTAGAGATCGGGAGACCCAGTACTTC,CSARDRETQYF,-,TRBJ2-5,-,TRBV20-1
TGTGCCAGCAAGGGAGCAGAAGCTAACTATGGCTACACCTTC,CASKGAEANYGYTF,-,TRBJ1-2,-,TRBV6-5
TGTGCCAGCAGCTTAGATGACAGGGGGGAATACGAGCAGTACTTC,CASSLDDRGEYEQYF,-,TRBJ2-7,TRBD1,TRBV7-9
TGTGCCAGCAGCTTGCTTGGGGGCCGTGAGACCCAGTACTTC,CASSLLGGRETQYF,-,TRBJ2-5,-,TRBV5-4
TGCGCCAGCAGCTTGAACGGGGTGGGGGGCGAGCAGTACTTC,CASSLNGVGGEQYF,-,TRBJ2-7,-,TRBV5-1
TGTGCCATCAGTGTGGGACAGGGGGCAGAGGAGCAGTTCTTC,CAISVGQGAEEQFF,once,TRBJ2-1,TRBD1,TRBV10-3
TGTGCCACCAGTGATTCCCATTCTAGCGGGGGGGCTAGCACAGATACGCAGTATTTT,CATSDSHSSGGASTDTQYF,-,TRBJ2-3,TRBD2,TRBV24-1
TGTGCCAGTAGTCACACCGCGGAGAGCTCCTACAATGAGCAGTTCTTC,CASSHTAESSYNEQFF,-,TRBJ2-1,-,TRBV19
TGTGCCAGCAGTTCGTGGAGTGAAAAACTGTTTTTT,CASSSWSEKLFF,-,TRBJ1-4,-,TRBV12-3/TRBV12-4
TGTGCCAGCAGCCCCCGGACTAGCGGCTTCCTCTTC,CASSPRTSGFLF,-,TRBJ2-1,TRBD2,TRBV7-8
TGTGCCAGCACCACTGAAGGACAATCTGCTTTCTTT,CASTTEGQSAFF,few,TRBJ1-1,-,TRBV3-1/TRBV3-2
TGTGCCAGCGTAGCCAGCGGGAGGTCCTACGAGCAGTACTTC,CASVASGRSYEQYF,-,TRBJ2-7,TRBD2,TRBV28
TGTGCCTGGGCCGGGACAGGGTTGCCTCACCGTGAAGCTTTCTTT,CAWAGTGLPHREAFF,-,TRBJ1-1,TRBD1,TRBV30